A single sample gave rise to the 9 T cell receptor beta chains below, sequenced in a study of T cells in localized non-small cell lung cancer. Method: immunoSEQ multiplex PCR; TCRdb's copy keeps in-frame clones and lacks some. Among 70,000 to 95,000 clones listed, roughly 91% were seen once. Material: PBMCs, obtained before any cancer treatment. These receptors originate from a woman between 35 and 70 years old with stage II squamous cell lung carcinoma.

This clone has just a few counts. J is TRBJ2-6 and V is TRBV5-6; D gene unclear. The CDR3 consists of 16 residues. With 0 bases removed from V and 4 bases from J, the gap between germline ends came to 11 bases. The germline V gene has CDR1 SGHDT and CDR2 YYEEEE. The CDR3 DNA sequence: TGTGCCAGCAGCTTGGTGTCGGATCGGGGGGCCAACGTCCTGACTTTC. Protein product: CASSLVSDRGANVLTF. Full variable domain (outside the CDR3, taken from reference TRBV5-6 and TRBJ2-6): DAGVTQSPTHLIKTRGQQVTLRCSPKSGHDTVSWYQQALGQGPQFIFQYYEEEERQRGNFPDRFSGHQFPNYSSELNVNALLLGDSALYLCASSLVSDRGANVLTFGAGSRLTVL.

The gene calls are TRBV11-2 and TRBJ1-2; no reliable D call. V lost 5 bases and J lost 4, with 17 bases in between. CDR1 and CDR2 from the germline V gene are SGHAT and FQNNGV. The CDR3 length is 15 residues. The CDR3 bases are TGTGCCAGCAGCCTCGGACGCGGGTGGAGCTATGGCTACACCTTC. Protein: CASSLGRGWSYGYTF.

V usage is TRBV2 and J usage is TRBJ2-7, with 11 bases fitting TRBD1. Trimming at V came to 7 bases and at J to 6 bases, leaving 14 bases not matched to a gene. The germline V gene has CDR1 SNHLY and CDR2 FYNNEI. CDR3 length equals 16 residues. Here the CDR3 DNA reads TGTGCCAGCAACCCAATCGGGACAGGGGGAATTCCCGAGCAGTACTTC. Protein: CASNPIGTGGIPEQYF.

The J gene is TRBJ1-1, the V gene TRBV30, with D perhaps matching TRBD1 (6 bases). Germline V CDR1 and CDR2: GTSNPN, SVGIG (reference sequence). CDR3 length: 13 residues. V gave up 7 bases and J gave up 1 base, with 13 bases separating them. In DNA form, the CDR3 reads TGTGCCTCGTGGGACAACCCGAACACTGAAGCTTTCTTT. Translating gives CASWDNPNTEAFF.

The CDR3 here is CASSGSGRAQFSSYNEQFF. In DNA, the CDR3 is TGTGCCAGCAGTGGTAGCGGGAGGGCCCAATTTAGCTCCTACAATGAGCAGTTCTTC. The chain recombines TRBV28 with TRBJ2-1, with TRBD2 matching over 11 bases. The CDR3 has 19 amino acids. With 5 bases clipped from V and 0 bases from J, the junction kept 12 bases outside the gene matches. Looked up from germline, CDR1 is MDHEN and CDR2 is SYDVKM. Looking up the rest from reference TRBV28 and TRBJ2-1 gives the full variable domain: DVKVTQSSRYLVKRTGEKVFLECVQDMDHENMFWYRQDPGLGLRLIYFSYDVKMKEKGDIPEGYSVSREKKERFSLILESASTNQTSMYLCASSGSGRAQFSSYNEQFFGPGTRLTVL.

CDR3 sequence: CASSAGDARSGSNQPQHF. The CDR3 nucleotides are TGTGCCAGCAGTGCCGGGGATGCTAGATCGGGTAGCAATCAGCCCCAGCATTTT. The chain has TRBV6-1 and TRBJ1-5; D remains unclear. CDR1 MNHNS and CDR2 SASEGT come from the germline V gene. The CDR3 contains 18 residues. V was pared by 4 bases and J by 0 bases, with 19 bases between.

This chain joins TRBV28 and TRBJ2-6; no firm D call. Germline values: CDR1 MDHEN, CDR2 SYDVKM. V lost 6 bases to trimming and J lost 2 bases, with 14 bases between them. The CDR3 runs 16 residues. CDR3 nucleotides: TGTGCCAGCAGGCCCGGGTTCTCGCCTGGGGCCAACGTCCTGACTTTC. Translation gives CASRPGFSPGANVLTF.

The genes are TRBV6-5 and TRBJ2-4, with 7 positions matching TRBD1. The CDR3 is 14 residues long. V dropped 2 bases and J dropped 4; count of bases not matched to a gene: 2. Germline loops: CDR1 MNHEY, CDR2 SVGAGI. The CDR3 DNA reads as TGTGCCAGCAGTTACCGGGACAGAAAAAACATTCAGTACTTC. Its protein is CASSYRDRKNIQYF.

The J gene is TRBJ1-2, the V gene TRBV29-1; D remains unclear. Germline V gene data show CDR1 as SQVTM and CDR2 as ANQGSEA. This CDR3 contains 14 residues. Trimming pared 3 bases from V and 8 bases from J, leaving 19 bases between. The CDR3 spells CSVDSQGPTGGYTF. The DNA of the CDR3 is TGCAGCGTTGACTCGCAAGGGCCTACGGGGGGCTACACCTTC. The whole variable domain, filled in from reference TRBV29-1 and TRBJ1-2, reads SAVISQKPSRDICQRGTSLTIQCQVDSQVTMMFWYRQQPGQSLTLIATANQGSEATYESGFVIDKFPISRPNLTFSTLTVSNMSPEDSSIYLCSVDSQGPTGGYTFGSGTRLTVV.